The following is a T cell receptor (beta chain) sequence with its context. Its antigen is unidentified. The junction does not match germline at one end; this may be a read error. The CDR3 contains 15 residues. In germline, CDR1 is MNHEY, CDR2 SVGAGI. The data were obtained in a study of tumor-infiltrating lymphocytes in primary liver carcinoma. Extraction of RNA together with DNA used about 17-31 mg of unsorted bulk tissue. Reverse transcription of approximately 500 ng total RNA with a constant-region primer produced TCR beta cDNA. Researchers made the TCR beta libraries by running three nested multiplex PCR rounds with slightly modified ARM-PCR. The opening two PCR rounds, about 11 cycles each, paired TRBV1-TRBV30 forward primers with a C-beta reverse primer. TCRdb processed the multiplex PCR reads anew with MiXCR; each CDR3 protein has one entry. The table shows fewer than 75,000 distinct CDR3 sequences, with over 60% occurring only once.

Whole-study findings and limits: Whereas tumor region pairs overlapped more, tumor-adjacent and tumor-blood pairs overlapped less.

This chain connects TRBV6-5 to TRBJ2-1, with D hard to call. This receptor was taken from a man in his forties with primary liver carcinoma and hepatitis B virus infection. Sequencing was performed on liver tumor tissue from sampling region 4. The subset denotes: tumor region T4, right-lateral pole. In DNA, the CDR3 is TGCGCCAGCAGTTACGGAAACAACTTTAACAATGAGCAGTTCTTC. It translates to CASSYGNNFNNEQFF.